This entry features one TCR beta chain sequence. Enrolment of Seattle patients took place during active infection, and they were followed longitudinally. The data derive from a study of blood T cell repertoires in COVID-19. Study-wide context: Samples taken during acute and convalescent COVID-19 were collected in the United States, Italy and Spain. PBMCs, B-cell-depleted T cells, or T cells were the source of the cDNA or gDNA that made up the material.

CDR1 is SGHTA, CDR2 FQGNSA, per germline. This CDR3 is built from 16 residues. With 0 bases removed from V and 4 bases from J, the gap between germline ends came to 15 bases. Only in-frame clones appear in the TCRdb table, and some are missing; sequencing was by immunoSEQ multiplex PCR. This sample yields approximately 180,000 clones, of which over 75% are seen a single time; around a sixth belongs to the top ten. The chain recombines TRBV7-2 with TRBJ1-1; D may be TRBD1 (6 bases). The sequence came from a person between 70 and 80 years old with COVID-19, enrolled during active disease. Specimen: peripheral blood. CDR3 DNA sequence: TGTGCCAGCAGCTTAGCAACGACAGGCTGGTTCACTGAAGCTTTCTTT. Amino acids: CASSLATTGWFTEAFF.